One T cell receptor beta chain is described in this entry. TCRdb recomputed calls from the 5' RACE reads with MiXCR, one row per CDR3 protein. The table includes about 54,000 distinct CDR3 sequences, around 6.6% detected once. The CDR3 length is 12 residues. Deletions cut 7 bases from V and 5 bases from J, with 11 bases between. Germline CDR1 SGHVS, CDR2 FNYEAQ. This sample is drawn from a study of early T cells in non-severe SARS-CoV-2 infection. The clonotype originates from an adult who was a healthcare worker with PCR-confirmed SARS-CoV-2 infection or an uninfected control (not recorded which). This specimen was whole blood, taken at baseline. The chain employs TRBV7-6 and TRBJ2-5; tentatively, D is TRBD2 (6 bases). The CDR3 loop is CASIDRGETQYF. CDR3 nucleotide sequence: TGTGCCAGCATCGACCGGGGGGAGACCCAGTACTTC.